This TCR beta chain was sequenced for a study of graft-versus-host responses after intestinal transplantation. Study-wide findings and caveats: Among recipient marrow samples, GvH clones were found; some appeared first in ileum or blood.

Data came from immunoSEQ multiplex PCR; TCRdb stores just in-frame clones and leaves some out. Found here are some 81,000 clones, 85% to 90% of them singletons; the top ten hold approximately 0.35%. Note on this clone: Its specificity is unknown. Its ends do not fully match the called genes, so a read error is possible. Other DNA variants within this sample encode the same CDR3.

This CDR3 has 13 amino acids. Germline V CDR1 and CDR2: SGDLS, YYNGEE. The receptor was derived from a human donor who received an intestinal transplant. The specimen comprised unstimulated CD4+ T cells sorted from spleen or lymph node cells, sampled before intestinal transplant. This chain joins TRBV9 and TRBJ2-7; 9 nucleotides agree with TRBD1. This CDR3 reads CASSVETGGKQYF. Here the CDR3 DNA reads TGTGCCAGCAGTGTAGAGACAGGGGGTAAGCAGTACTTC.